This TCR beta chain was captured in a study of blood T cell repertoires in COVID-19. Study at large: In each case, the material was cDNA or gDNA derived from T cells, B-cell-depleted T cells, or PBMCs.

Trimming removed 1 base from V and 9 bases from J, with 15 bases in between. The germline V gene encodes CDR1 SNHLY and CDR2 FYNNEI. The CDR3 contains 14 residues. Libraries were prepared by immunoSEQ multiplex PCR; TCRdb keeps only in-frame clonotypes and omits some of them. The data contain a few hundred thousand clones, approximately 90% of them singletons. This receptor was taken from a woman younger than 45 with active or convalescent COVID-19. The material sequenced was peripheral blood. The chain combines TRBV2 with TRBJ2-5, with D perhaps TRBD2 (6 bases). This chain's CDR3 is CASSEGVSGGPQYF. DNA for the CDR3: TGTGCCAGCAGTGAAGGGGTTAGCGGAGGGCCCCAGTACTTC. Complete variable domain (other parts from reference TRBV2 and TRBJ2-5): EPEVTQTPSHQVTQMGQEVILRCVPISNHLYFYWYRQILGQKVEFLVSFYNNEISEKSEIFDDQFSVERPDGSNFTLKIRSTKLEDSAMYFCASSEGVSGGPQYFGPGTRLLVL.